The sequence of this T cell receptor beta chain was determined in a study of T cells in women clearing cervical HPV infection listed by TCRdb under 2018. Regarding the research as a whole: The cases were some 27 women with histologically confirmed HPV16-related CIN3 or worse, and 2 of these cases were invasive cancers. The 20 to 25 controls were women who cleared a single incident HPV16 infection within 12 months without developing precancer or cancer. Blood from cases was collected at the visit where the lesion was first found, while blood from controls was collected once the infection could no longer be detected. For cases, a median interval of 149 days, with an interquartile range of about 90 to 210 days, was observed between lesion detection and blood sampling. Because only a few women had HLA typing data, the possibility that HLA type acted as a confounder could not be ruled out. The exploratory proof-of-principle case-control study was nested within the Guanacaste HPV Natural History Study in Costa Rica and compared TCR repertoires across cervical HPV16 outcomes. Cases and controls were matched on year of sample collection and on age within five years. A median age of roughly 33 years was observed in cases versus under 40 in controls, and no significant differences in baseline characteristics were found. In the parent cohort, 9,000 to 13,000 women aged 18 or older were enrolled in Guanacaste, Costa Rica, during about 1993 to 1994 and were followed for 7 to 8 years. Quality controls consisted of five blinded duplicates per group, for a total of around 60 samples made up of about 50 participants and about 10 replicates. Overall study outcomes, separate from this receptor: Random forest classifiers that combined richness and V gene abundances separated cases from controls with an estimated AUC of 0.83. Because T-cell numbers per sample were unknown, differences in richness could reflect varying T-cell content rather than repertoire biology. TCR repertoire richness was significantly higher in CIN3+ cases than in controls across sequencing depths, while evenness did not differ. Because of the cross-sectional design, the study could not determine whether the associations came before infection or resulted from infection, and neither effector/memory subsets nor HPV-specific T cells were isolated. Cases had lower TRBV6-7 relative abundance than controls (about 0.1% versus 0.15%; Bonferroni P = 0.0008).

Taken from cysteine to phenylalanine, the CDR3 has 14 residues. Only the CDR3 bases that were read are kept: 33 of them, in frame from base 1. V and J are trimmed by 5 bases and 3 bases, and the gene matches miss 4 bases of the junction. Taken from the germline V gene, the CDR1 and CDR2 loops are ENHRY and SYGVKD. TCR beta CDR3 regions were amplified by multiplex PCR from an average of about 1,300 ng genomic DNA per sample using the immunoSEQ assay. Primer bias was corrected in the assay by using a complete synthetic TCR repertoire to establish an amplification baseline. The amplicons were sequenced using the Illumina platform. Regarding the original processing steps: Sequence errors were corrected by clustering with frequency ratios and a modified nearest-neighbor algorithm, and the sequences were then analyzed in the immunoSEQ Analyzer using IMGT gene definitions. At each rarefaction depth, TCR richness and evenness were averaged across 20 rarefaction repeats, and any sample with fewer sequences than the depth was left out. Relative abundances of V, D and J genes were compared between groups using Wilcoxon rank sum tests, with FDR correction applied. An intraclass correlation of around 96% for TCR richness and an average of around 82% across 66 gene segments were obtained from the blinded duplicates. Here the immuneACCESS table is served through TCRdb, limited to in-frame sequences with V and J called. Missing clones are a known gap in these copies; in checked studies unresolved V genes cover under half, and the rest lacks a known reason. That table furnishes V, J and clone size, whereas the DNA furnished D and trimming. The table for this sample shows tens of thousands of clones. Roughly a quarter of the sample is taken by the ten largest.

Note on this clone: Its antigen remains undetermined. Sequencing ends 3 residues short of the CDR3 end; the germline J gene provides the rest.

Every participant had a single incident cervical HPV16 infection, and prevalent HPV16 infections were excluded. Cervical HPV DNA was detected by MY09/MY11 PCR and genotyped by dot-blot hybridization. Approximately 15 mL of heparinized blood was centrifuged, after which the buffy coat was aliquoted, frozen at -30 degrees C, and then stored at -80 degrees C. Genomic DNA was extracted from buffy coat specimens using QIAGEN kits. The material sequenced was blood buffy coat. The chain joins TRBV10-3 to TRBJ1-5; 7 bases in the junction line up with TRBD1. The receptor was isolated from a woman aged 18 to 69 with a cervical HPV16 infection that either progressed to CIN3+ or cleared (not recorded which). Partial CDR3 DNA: TGTGCCATCAGTCCCGACAGGGACAATCAGCCC. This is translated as CAISPDRDNQP. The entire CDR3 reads CAISPDRDNQPQHF.